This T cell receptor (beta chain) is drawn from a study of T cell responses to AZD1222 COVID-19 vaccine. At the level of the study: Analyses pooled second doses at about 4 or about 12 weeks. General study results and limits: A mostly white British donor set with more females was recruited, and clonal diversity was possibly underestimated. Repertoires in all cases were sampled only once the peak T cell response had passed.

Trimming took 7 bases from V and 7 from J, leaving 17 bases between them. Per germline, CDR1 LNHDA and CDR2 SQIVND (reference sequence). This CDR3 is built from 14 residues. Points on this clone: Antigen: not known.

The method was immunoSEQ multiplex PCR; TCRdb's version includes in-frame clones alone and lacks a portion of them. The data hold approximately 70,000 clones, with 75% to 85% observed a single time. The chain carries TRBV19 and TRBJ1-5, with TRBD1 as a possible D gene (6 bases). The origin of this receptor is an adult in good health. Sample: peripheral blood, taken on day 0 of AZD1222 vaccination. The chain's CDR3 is CASKAPQGRQPQHF. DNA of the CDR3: TGTGCCAGTAAGGCCCCACAGGGAAGACAGCCCCAGCATTTT.